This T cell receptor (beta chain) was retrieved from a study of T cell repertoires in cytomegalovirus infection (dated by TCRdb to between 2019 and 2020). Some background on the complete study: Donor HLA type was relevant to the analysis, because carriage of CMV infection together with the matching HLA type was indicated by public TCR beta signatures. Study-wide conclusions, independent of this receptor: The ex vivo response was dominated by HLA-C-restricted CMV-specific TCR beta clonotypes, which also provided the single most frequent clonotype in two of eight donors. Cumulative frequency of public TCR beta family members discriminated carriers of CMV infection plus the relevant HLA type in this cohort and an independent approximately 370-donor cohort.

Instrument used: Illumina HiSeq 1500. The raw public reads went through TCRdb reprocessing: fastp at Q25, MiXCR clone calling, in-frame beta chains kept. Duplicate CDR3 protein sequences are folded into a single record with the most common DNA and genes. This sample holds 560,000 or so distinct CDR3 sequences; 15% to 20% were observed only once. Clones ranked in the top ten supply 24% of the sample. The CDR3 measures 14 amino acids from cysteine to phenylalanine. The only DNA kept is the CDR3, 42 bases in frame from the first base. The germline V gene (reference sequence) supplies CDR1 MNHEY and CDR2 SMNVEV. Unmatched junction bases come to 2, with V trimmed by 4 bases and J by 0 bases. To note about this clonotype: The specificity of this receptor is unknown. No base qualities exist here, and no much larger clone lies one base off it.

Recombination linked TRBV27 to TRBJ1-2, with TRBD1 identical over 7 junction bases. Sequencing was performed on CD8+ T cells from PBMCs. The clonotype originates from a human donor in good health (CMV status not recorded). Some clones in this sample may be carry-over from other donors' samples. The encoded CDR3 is CASSYRGTNYGYTF. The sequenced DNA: TGTGCCAGCAGTTACAGGGGAACTAACTATGGCTACACCTTC.